Reported below is one T cell receptor (beta chain). Amplification used 60 Vbeta primers and 13 Jbeta primers. Repertoires were generated with immunoSEQ multiplex PCR, while TCRdb's copy carries only in-frame clones and drops some. In the table there are over 150,000 clones, about four fifths of which are singletons. This specimen belongs to a study of cytomegalovirus exposure and HLA in healthy donors. The ends were cut back, 8 bases at V and 0 bases at J, with 8 bases in the middle. The CDR3 is 12 residues long. The germline V gene has CDR1 MNHEY and CDR2 SMNVEV (reference sequence). The chain uses TRBV27 and TRBJ2-7; unclear D gene. Sequenced input: PBMCs. The TCR was taken from a woman aged 45 to 65 in good health and CMV-seronegative. The CDR3 DNA sequence: TGTGCCAGCTCTAGTCGCTCCTACGAGCAGTACTTC. Translating it yields CASSSRSYEQYF.